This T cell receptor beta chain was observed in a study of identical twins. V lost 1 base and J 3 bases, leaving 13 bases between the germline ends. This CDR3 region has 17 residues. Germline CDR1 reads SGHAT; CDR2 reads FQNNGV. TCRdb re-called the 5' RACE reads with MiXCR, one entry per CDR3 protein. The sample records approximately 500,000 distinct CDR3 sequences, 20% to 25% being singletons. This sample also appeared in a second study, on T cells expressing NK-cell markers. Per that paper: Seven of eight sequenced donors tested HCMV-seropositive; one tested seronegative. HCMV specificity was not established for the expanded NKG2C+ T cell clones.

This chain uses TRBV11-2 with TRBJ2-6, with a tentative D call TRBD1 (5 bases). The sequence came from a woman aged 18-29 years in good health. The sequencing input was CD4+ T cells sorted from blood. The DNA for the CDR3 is TGTGCCAGCAGCTTAGGAGTGCAGGGTCATGGGGCCAACGTCCTGACTTTC. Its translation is CASSLGVQGHGANVLTF.